This is a list of T cell receptor beta chains from one sample in a study of prognosis after radiotherapy for stage I lung cancer. MiXCR, run by TCRdb on the multiplex PCR reads, gives a single entry per CDR3 protein. The sample lists 25,000 to 30,000 distinct CDR3 sequences, about 41% occurring once. This material consisted of PBMCs, taken before or after stereotactic body radiation therapy (not recorded which). The receptors here all came from a donor aged 50 or older with non-small cell lung cancer. Each CDR3 is given with its conserved first and last residue.

v_gene	j_gene	CDR3aa
TRBV27	TRBJ2-2	CASSSEASGRGPNTGELFF
TRBV24-1	TRBJ1-1	CATRAGAPNTEAFF
TRBV11-3	TRBJ2-7	CASSLGLAGVEEQYF
TRBV6-1	TRBJ1-1	CASSESQGVPEAFF
TRBV19	TRBJ1-6	CASSSSGAGNSPLHF
TRBV7-9	TRBJ1-4	CASRQGQHNEKLFF
TRBV5-6	TRBJ1-5	CASSLQGRGSNQPQHF
TRBV10-2	TRBJ2-1	CASSERASSSYNEQFF
TRBV28	TRBJ2-7	CASILLSGGGPPYEQYF
TRBV20-1	TRBJ2-5	CSASGGAKTQYF
TRBV7-9	TRBJ2-1	CASSLERGSNEQFF
TRBV6-1	TRBJ2-7	CASRTGLREQYF
TRBV11-2	TRBJ2-1	CASSRGGNNEQFF